These T cell receptor beta chains were read from a single sample in a study of a mutant IDH1 vaccine in newly diagnosed glioma. What these receptors recognize is not known. Measured with immunoSEQ multiplex PCR; TCRdb has only the in-frame clones, and not every one. The table has some 60,000 clones, less than 90% seen once; the top ten hold around 3.5%. The sequencing here drew on PBMCs, taken from a glioma patient whose treatment included an IDH1 peptide vaccine. The receptor source for this set is a woman aged 45 to 65 with glioma. Both conserved end residues are part of each CDR3. Fields, in order: clone size, J gene, V gene, D gene, CDR3 protein, CDR3 DNA. A D gene is named only where the DNA matches it firmly. The listing skips clone size in some rows; elsewhere it reads once, few, many or a size class.

- TRBJ2-7 TRBV6-1 TRBD1 CASSDGRTGTYEQYF TGTGCCAGCAGTGACGGGCGGACAGGGACCTACGAGCAGTACTTC
- TRBJ2-5 TRBV30 - CAWSPMLSGTETQYF TGTGCCTGGAGTCCTATGCTTAGCGGTACAGAGACCCAGTACTTC
- TRBJ2-1 TRBV5-5 - CASSLAGGTEYNEQFF TGTGCCAGCAGCTTGGCGGGCGGGACAGAATACAATGAGCAGTTCTTC
- TRBJ2-3 TRBV5-1 TRBD2 CASSLSGGAGDTQYF TGCGCCAGCAGCTTGTCCGGGGGGGCGGGAGATACGCAGTATTTT
- TRBJ1-1 TRBV7-9 - CASSLDLVMNTEAFF TGTGCCAGCAGCTTGGACCTCGTCATGAACACTGAAGCTTTCTTT
- TRBJ1-1 TRBV10-3 TRBD1 CATRGGTGNTEAFF TGTGCCACCCGGGGAGGGACAGGGAACACTGAAGCTTTCTTT
- TRBJ1-6 TRBV7-2 - CASSFKGDNSPLHF TGTGCCAGCAGCTTTAAGGGGGATAATTCACCCCTCCACTTT
- TRBJ1-1 TRBV20-1 - CSELLNTEAFF TGCAGTGAACTTCTGAACACTGAAGCTTTCTTT
- TRBJ1-1 TRBV5-1 - CASSRSLNTEAFF TGCGCCAGCAGCCGTTCGTTGAACACTGAAGCTTTCTTT
- TRBJ1-4 TRBV7-2 - CASSFGGKGEKLFF TGTGCCAGCAGCTTCGGGGGGAAAGGGGAAAAACTGTTTTTT
few TRBJ1-1 TRBV5-1 - CASQTQDAEAFF TGCGCCAGCCAAACCCAAGACGCTGAAGCTTTCTTT
- TRBJ1-1 TRBV29-1 - CSVVAGGTTEAFF TGCAGCGTTGTTGCAGGCGGGACCACTGAAGCTTTCTTT
- TRBJ1-1 TRBV14 TRBD1 CASRQRQGVTEAFF TGTGCCAGCAGGCAAAGACAGGGGGTCACTGAAGCTTTCTTT
once TRBJ1-1 TRBV14 - CASSGGGGYTEAFF TGTGCCAGCAGCGGAGGGGGAGGGTACACTGAAGCTTTCTTT
once TRBJ1-4 TRBV6-5 - CASTSAKGEKLFF TGTGCCAGCACCTCGGCCAAGGGTGAAAAACTGTTTTTT
- TRBJ1-3 TRBV6-6 - CASSSLRPGSGNTIYF TGTGCCAGCAGTTCCCTCAGGCCAGGCTCTGGAAACACCATATATTTT
- TRBJ1-1 TRBV7-2 - CASSLDMRSVNTEAFF TGTGCCAGCAGCTTAGATATGCGAAGCGTGAACACTGAAGCTTTCTTT
- TRBJ2-3 TRBV5-1 TRBD2 CASRRGEGEFFFDTQYF TGCGCCAGCAGGCGAGGGGAGGGAGAGTTCTTTTTCGATACGCAGTATTTT
- TRBJ1-2 TRBV19 - CASSGQGQSLGYTF TGTGCCAGTAGCGGGCAAGGACAGTCTCTTGGCTACACCTTC
- TRBJ1-1 TRBV11-2 - CASSPDRGNTEAFF TGTGCCAGCAGCCCGGACAGAGGAAACACTGAAGCTTTCTTT
- TRBJ2-3 TRBV4-3 - CASSQRGGGFRFQDTQYF TGCGCCAGCAGCCAAAGGGGCGGGGGCTTCCGCTTCCAAGATACGCAGTATTTT
- TRBJ1-5 TRBV27 TRBD1 CASSWGQGGNQPQHF TGTGCCAGCAGTTGGGGTCAGGGGGGCAATCAGCCCCAGCATTTT
- TRBJ1-5 TRBV27 - CASSVTGPQPQHF TGTGCCAGCAGTGTGACAGGTCCTCAGCCCCAGCATTTT
- TRBJ2-2 TRBV4-1 - CASSQEQGTGELFF TGCGCCAGCAGCCAAGAGCAGGGAACCGGGGAGCTGTTTTTT
- TRBJ1-2 TRBV6-4 - CASSEDRGVGGYTF TGTGCCAGCAGTGAGGATCGGGGGGTCGGTGGCTACACCTTC
- TRBJ2-5 TRBV18 - CASSLSVRETQYF TGTGCCAGCTCACTCTCGGTGAGGGAGACCCAGTACTTC
- TRBJ1-1 TRBV5-1 - CASSLDGTTGAFF TGCGCCAGCAGCTTAGATGGTACTACTGGAGCTTTCTTT
- TRBJ2-3 TRBV27 TRBD1 CASSLSRTGTDTQYF TGTGCCAGCAGTTTATCGAGGACAGGGACCGATACGCAGTATTTT
- TRBJ1-2 TRBV5-4 TRBD1 CASRRTGSYGYTF TGTGCCAGCAGACGGACAGGAAGCTATGGCTACACCTTC
- TRBJ2-7 TRBV7-2 - CASSLRGATHEQYF TGTGCCAGCAGCTTAAGAGGGGCTACCCACGAGCAGTACTTC
- TRBJ1-2 TRBV15 - CATSRGGWAYGYTF TGTGCCACCAGCAGAGGGGGGTGGGCCTATGGCTACACCTTC
- TRBJ2-7 TRBV9 TRBD1 CASSVGDSYEQYF TGTGCCAGCAGCGTAGGGGACAGCTACGAGCAGTACTTC
- TRBJ2-7 TRBV5-1 TRBD1 CASSLRDRAISEQYF TGCGCCAGCAGCTTGAGGGACAGGGCGATAAGCGAGCAGTACTTC
- TRBJ1-3 TRBV5-4 TRBD1 CASSLAADRGGGNTIYF TGTGCCAGCAGCTTGGCTGCGGACAGGGGAGGTGGAAACACCATATATTTT
- TRBJ2-7 TRBV10-3 TRBD2 CAIRTSGSYEQYF TGTGCCATCCGGACTAGCGGCTCCTACGAGCAGTACTTC
- TRBJ2-2 TRBV15 - CATSRDPGLYTGELFF TGTGCCACCAGCAGAGATCCGGGATTATACACCGGGGAGCTGTTTTTT
once TRBJ2-2 TRBV2 TRBD2 CASCSGVNTGELFF TGTGCCAGCTGTAGCGGGGTTAACACCGGGGAGCTGTTTTTT
- TRBJ1-4 TRBV18 TRBD1 CASSGGQGAREKLFF TGTGCCAGCTCGGGAGGACAGGGGGCGCGTGAAAAACTGTTTTTT
- TRBJ2-7 TRBV11-3 - CASSLVKGHEQYF TGTGCCAGCAGCTTAGTGAAGGGGCACGAGCAGTACTTC
- TRBJ1-1 TRBV5-1 TRBD1 CASSFGTVNTEAFF TGCGCCAGCAGCTTTGGGACAGTAAACACTGAAGCTTTCTTT
- TRBJ2-2 TRBV29-1 TRBD1 CSAPGQGSGELFF TGCAGCGCACCGGGACAGGGTTCCGGGGAGCTGTTTTTT
- TRBJ2-3 TRBV13 TRBD1 CASSLVPFPGQGTPATDTQYF TGTGCCAGCAGCTTAGTCCCATTTCCGGGACAGGGGACACCGGCAACAGATACGCAGTATTTT
- TRBJ2-7 TRBV6-6 TRBD2 CASSPLGGRGEQYF TGTGCCAGCAGTCCCTTGGGGGGGAGGGGCGAGCAGTACTTC
- TRBJ1-2 TRBV5-6 - CASSLVDRDYGYTF TGTGCCAGCAGCTTGGTCGACCGGGATTATGGCTACACCTTC
once TRBJ1-2 TRBV2 - CASTRGGAGDYGYTF TGTGCCTCGACGAGGGGGGGCGCGGGGGACTATGGCTACACCTTC